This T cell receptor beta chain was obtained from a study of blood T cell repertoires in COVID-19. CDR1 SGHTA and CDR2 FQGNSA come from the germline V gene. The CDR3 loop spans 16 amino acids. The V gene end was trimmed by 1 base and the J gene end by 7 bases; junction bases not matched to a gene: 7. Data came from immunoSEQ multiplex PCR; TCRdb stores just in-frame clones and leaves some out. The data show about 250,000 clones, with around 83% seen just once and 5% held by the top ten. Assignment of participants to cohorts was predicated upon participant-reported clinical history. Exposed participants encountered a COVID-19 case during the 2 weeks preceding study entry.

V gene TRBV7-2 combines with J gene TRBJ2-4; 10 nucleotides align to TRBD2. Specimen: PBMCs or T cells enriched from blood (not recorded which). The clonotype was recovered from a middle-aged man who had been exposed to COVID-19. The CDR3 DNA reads TGTGCCAGCAGCTTAGTACTAGCGGGACCGACGAACATTCAGTACTTC. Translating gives CASSLVLAGPTNIQYF.